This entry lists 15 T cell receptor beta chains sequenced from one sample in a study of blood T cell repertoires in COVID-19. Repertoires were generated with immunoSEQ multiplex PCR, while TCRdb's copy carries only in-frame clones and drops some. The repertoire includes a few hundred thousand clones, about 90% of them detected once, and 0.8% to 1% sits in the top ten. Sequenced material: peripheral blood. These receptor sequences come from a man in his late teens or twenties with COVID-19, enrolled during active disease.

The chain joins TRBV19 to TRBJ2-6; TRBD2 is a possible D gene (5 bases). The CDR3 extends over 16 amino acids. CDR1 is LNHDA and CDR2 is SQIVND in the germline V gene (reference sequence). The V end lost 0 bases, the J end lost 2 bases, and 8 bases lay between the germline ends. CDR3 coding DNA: TGTGCCAGTAGTATAGAGGGAGCCCCTGGGGCCAACGTCCTGACTTTC. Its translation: CASSIEGAPGANVLTF.

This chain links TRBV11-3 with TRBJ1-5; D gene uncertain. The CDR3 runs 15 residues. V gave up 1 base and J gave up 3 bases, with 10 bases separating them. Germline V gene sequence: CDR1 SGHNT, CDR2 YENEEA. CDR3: CASSLGAGTNQPQHF. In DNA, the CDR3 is TGTGCCAGCAGCTTAGGGGCAGGTACCAATCAGCCCCAGCATTTT.

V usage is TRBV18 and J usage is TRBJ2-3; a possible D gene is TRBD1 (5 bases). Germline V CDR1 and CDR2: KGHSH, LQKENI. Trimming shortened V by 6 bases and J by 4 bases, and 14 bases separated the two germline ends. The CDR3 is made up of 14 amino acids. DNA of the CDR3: TGTGCCAGCTCGCGAAACGTAGGGGCAGATACGCAGTATTTT. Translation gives CASSRNVGADTQYF. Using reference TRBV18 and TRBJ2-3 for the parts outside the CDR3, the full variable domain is NAGVMQNPRHLVRRRGQEARLRCSPMKGHSHVYWYRQLPEEGLKFMVYLQKENIIDESGMPKERFSAEFPKEGPSILRIQQVVRGDSAAYFCASSRNVGADTQYFGPGTRLTVL.

CDR3 region: CASSKNQRWENIQYF. The CDR3 coding sequence is TGTGCCAGCAGCAAAAATCAGCGCTGGGAAAACATTCAGTACTTC. The gene calls are TRBV21-1 and TRBJ2-4; TRBD2 is the table's D call and was not checked against the DNA. TRBV21-1 is classified as a pseudogene. This CDR3 has 15 residues.

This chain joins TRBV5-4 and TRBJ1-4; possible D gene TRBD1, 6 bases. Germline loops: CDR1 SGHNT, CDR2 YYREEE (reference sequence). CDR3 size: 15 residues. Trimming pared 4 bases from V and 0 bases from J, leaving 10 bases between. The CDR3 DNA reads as TGTGCCAGCAGCACATCAGGGGCAACTAATGAAAAACTGTTTTTT. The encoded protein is CASSTSGATNEKLFF.

CDR3 loop: CASSSPDTQYF. The DNA of the CDR3 is TGTGCCAGCAGCTCCCCAGATACGCAGTATTTT. This chain uses TRBV28 with TRBJ2-3; D is ambiguous. The CDR3 sequence is 11 residues long. Germline V lookup: CDR1 MDHEN, CDR2 SYDVKM. V gave up 6 bases and J gave up 4 bases, with 5 bases separating them.

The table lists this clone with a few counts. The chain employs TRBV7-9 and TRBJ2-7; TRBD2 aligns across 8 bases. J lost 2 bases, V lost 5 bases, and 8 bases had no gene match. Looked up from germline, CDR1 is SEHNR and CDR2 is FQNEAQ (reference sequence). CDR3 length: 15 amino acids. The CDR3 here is CASSPAGTRAYEQYF. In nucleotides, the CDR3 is TGTGCCAGCAGCCCGGCCGGGACTAGAGCCTACGAGCAGTACTTC.

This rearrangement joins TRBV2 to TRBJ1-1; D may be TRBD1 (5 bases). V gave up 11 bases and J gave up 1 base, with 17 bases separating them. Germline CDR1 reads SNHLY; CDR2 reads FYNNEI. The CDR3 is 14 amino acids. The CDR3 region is CAFHSGVGNTEAFF. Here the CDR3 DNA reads TGTGCCTTCCACTCGGGGGTTGGGAACACTGAAGCTTTCTTT.

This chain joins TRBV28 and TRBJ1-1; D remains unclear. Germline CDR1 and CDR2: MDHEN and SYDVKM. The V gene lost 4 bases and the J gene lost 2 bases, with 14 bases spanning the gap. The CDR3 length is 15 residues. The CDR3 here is CASSSRGALNTEAFF. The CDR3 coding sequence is TGTGCCAGCAGTTCTCGTGGAGCGCTAAACACTGAAGCTTTCTTT. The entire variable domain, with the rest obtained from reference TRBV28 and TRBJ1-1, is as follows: DVKVTQSSRYLVKRTGEKVFLECVQDMDHENMFWYRQDPGLGLRLIYFSYDVKMKEKGDIPEGYSVSREKKERFSLILESASTNQTSMYLCASSSRGALNTEAFFGQGTRLTVV.

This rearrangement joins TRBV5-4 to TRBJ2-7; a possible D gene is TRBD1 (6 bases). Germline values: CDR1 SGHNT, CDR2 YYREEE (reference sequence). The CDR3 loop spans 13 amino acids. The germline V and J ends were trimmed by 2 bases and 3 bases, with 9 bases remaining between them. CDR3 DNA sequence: TGTGCCAGCAGCTTTTCCAGGGGCTACGAGCAGTACTTC. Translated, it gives CASSFSRGYEQYF. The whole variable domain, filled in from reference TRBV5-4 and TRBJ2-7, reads ETGVTQSPTHLIKTRGQQVTLRCSSQSGHNTVSWYQQALGQGPQFIFQYYREEENGRGNFPPRFSGLQFPNYSSELNVNALELDDSALYLCASSFSRGYEQYFGPGTRLTVT.

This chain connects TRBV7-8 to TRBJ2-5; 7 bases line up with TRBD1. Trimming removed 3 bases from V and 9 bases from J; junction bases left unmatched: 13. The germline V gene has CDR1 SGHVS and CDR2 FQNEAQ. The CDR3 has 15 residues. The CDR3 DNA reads TGTGCCAGCAGCTTCAACAGGGGCACCCCCTGGGCCCAGTACTTC. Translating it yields CASSFNRGTPWAQYF.

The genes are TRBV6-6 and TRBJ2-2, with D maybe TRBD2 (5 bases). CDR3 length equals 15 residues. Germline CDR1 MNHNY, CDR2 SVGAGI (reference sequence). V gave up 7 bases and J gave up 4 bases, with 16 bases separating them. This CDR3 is CASNLLEGGTGELFF. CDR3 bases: TGTGCCAGCAATTTATTAGAGGGCGGCACCGGGGAGCTGTTTTTT.

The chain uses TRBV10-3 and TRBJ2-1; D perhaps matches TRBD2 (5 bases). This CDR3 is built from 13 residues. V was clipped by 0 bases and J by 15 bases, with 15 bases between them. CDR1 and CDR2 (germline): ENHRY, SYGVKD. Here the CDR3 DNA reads TGTGCCATCAGTGAGTCGACGGCTAGCCTACGGTTCTTC. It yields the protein CAISESTASLRFF.

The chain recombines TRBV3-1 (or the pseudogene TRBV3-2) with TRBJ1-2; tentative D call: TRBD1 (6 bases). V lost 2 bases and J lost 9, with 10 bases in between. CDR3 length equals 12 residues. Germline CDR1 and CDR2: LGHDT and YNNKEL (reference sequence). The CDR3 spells CASSQMDSSYTF. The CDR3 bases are TGTGCCAGCAGCCAAATGGACAGTAGCTACACCTTC.

This CDR3 reads CASSLAGGIGELFF. The CDR3 nucleotides are TGTGCCAGCAGCTTAGCGGGAGGAATCGGGGAGCTGTTTTTT. The rearrangement uses TRBV7-9 and TRBJ2-2, with a tentative D call TRBD2 (6 bases). CDR1 and CDR2 (germline): SEHNR, FQNEAQ (reference sequence). Trimming shortened V by 0 bases and J by 7 bases, and 9 bases separated the two germline ends. This CDR3 has 14 amino acids.